A single TCR beta chain is shown here with its context. The antigen is unknown. The trim removed 2 bases at V and 6 bases at J, leaving 14 bases unmatched. Germline V gene sequence: CDR1 SGHAT, CDR2 FQDESV (reference sequence). The CDR3 is 18 amino acids. This entry is derived from a study of T-cell reconstitution after alpha-beta-depleted transplantation in children. Overall study results and limits: Newly produced T cells mostly provided counts and TCRbeta diversity after one year, as hyperexpanded clones declined. Alpha-beta T cells about two months after transplant reportedly derived from several hundred expanded graft clones.

As it was prepared, the TCRbeta library received unique molecular identifiers. Via MiXCR, TCRdb re-called the PCR reads, giving one row per CDR3 protein. The sample records about 980,000 distinct CDR3 sequences, about 26% being singletons. The V call is TRBV11-1, the J call TRBJ2-1; 9 bases are shared with TRBD1. The source material was PBMCs, mostly from graft donor cells, sampled 360 days after TCRalphabeta/CD19-depleted stem cell transplant. The sequence came from a boy less than two years old who had a stem cell transplant for SCID, so the T cells may come from the graft donor. DNA of the CDR3: TGTGCCAGCAGCTTATTAGGCTGGGACAGGGTTGTCTCCAATGAGCAGTTCTTC. Translation: CASSLLGWDRVVSNEQFF.